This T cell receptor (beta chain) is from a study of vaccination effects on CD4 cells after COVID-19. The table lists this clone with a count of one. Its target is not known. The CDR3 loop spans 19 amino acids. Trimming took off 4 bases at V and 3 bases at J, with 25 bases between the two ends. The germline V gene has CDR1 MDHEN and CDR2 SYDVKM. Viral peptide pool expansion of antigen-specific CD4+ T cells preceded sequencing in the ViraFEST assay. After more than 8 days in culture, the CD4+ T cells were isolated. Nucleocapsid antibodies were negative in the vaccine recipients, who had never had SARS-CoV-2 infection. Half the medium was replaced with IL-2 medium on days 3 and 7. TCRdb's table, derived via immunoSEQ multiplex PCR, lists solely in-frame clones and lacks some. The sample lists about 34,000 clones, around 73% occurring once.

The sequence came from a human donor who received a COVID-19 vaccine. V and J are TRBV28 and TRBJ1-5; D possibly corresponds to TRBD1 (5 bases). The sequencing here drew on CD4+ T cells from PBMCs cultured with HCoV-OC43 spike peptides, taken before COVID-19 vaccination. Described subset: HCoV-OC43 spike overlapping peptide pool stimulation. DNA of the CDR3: TGTGCCAGCAGTTCCCTTTATGGTGGGGGGAGCCTAGTCAATCAGCCCCAGCATTTT. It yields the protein CASSSLYGGGSLVNQPQHF.